These 5 T cell receptor beta chains came from one sample sequenced in a study of neurological immune-mediated disorders. One entry per CDR3 protein results from TCRdb running MiXCR on the 5' RACE reads. The sample contains tens of thousands of distinct CDR3 sequences, over 9.5% of which appear only once. Sequencing used PBMCs. The receptors come from a female donor in good health.

This clonotype has ten or more counts. The chain uses TRBV6-6 and TRBJ2-7; D is ambiguous. Germline lookup yields CDR1 MNHNY and CDR2 SVGAGI (reference sequence). V dropped 2 bases and J dropped 2 bases, with 7 bases sitting between them. The length of the CDR3 is 13 residues. The CDR3 bases are TGTGCCAGCAGTTACCCGGCTACCTACGAGCAGTACTTC. Encoded protein: CASSYPATYEQYF.

The V and J genes are TRBV18 and TRBJ1-4, with D uncertain. CDR3 length: 16 amino acids. CDR1 is KGHSH and CDR2 is LQKENI in the germline V gene. The V end lost 1 base, the J end lost 0 bases, and 9 bases lay between the germline ends. CDR3 residues: CASSPQGSTTNEKLFF. In nucleotides, the CDR3 is TGTGCCAGCTCACCACAGGGATCAACAACTAATGAAAAACTGTTTTTT.

This clonotype showed up many times. The genes are TRBV11-1 and TRBJ2-4; D remains unclear. This CDR3 contains 15 residues. Germline CDR1 and CDR2: SGHAT and FQDESV (reference sequence). V was trimmed by 6 bases and J by 2 bases, leaving 14 bases between them. CDR3 nucleotides: TGTGCCAGCAGTTTAAGGATCGAGTCCAAAAACATTCAGTACTTC. The encoded protein is CASSLRIESKNIQYF.

The chain links TRBV11-2 to TRBJ2-5; 7 nucleotides line up with TRBD2. There are 14 residues in the CDR3. V was pared by 3 bases and J by 3 bases, with 4 bases of the junction left unmatched. CDR1 is SGHAT, CDR2 FQNNGV, per germline. The CDR3 loop reads CASSLSSGKETQYF. The DNA for the CDR3 is TGTGCCAGCAGCTTGTCCAGCGGGAAAGAGACCCAGTACTTC.

This sequence joins TRBV9 and TRBJ1-1; 9 bases agree with TRBD1. Germline CDR1 and CDR2: SGDLS and YYNGEE. After removal of 4 bases from V and 1 base from J, the junction contained 8 bases not matched to a gene. This CDR3 has 16 amino acids. The CDR3 bases are TGTGCCAGCAGCTCAAGGACAGGGGCCGGGAACACTGAAGCTTTCTTT. Its protein is CASSSRTGAGNTEAFF.